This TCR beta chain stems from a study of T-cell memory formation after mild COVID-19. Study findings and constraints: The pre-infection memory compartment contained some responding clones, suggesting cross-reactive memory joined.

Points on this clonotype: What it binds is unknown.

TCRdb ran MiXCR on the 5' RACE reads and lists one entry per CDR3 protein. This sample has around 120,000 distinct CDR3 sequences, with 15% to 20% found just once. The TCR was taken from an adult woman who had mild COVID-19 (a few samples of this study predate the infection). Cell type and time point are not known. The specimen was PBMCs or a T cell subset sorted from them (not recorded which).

The CDR3 DNA is TGCGCCAGCAGCCAAGATCCTAGCGGGAGATACGAGCAGTACTTC. Translation gives CASSQDPSGRYEQYF. The chain employs TRBV4-3 and TRBJ2-7; TRBD2 agrees at 10 bases. The trim removed 0 bases at V and 4 bases at J, leaving 3 bases unmatched. Germline CDR1 LGHNA, CDR2 YSLEER. This CDR3 is 15 amino acids long.